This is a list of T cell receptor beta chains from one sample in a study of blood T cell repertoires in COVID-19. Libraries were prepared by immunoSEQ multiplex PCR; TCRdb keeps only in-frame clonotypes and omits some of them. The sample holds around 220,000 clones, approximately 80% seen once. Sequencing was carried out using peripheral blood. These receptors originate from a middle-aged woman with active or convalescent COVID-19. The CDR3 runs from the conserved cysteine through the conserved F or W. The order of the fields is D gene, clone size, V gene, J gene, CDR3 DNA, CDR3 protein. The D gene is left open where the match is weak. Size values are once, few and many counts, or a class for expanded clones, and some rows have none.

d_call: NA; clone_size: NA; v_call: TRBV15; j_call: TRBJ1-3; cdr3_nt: TGTGCCACCAGCAGAGATTATGCCAGCTCTGGAAACACCATATATTTT; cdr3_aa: CATSRDYASSGNTIYF
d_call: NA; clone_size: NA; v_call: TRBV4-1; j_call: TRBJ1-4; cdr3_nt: TGCGCCAGCAGCCAAGTGGGCAGGGGTAGGAATAATGAAAAACTGTTTTTT; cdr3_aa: CASSQVGRGRNNEKLFF
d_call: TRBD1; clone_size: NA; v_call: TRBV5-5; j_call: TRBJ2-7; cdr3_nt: TGTGCCAGCAGCTTGGGTGGGGGACAGGGAAGAACCTACGAGCAGTACTTC; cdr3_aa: CASSLGGGQGRTYEQYF
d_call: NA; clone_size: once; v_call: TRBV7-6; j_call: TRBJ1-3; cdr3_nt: TGTGCCAGCAGCCAGGACAGCGGACATGGAAACACCATATATTTT; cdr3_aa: CASSQDSGHGNTIYF
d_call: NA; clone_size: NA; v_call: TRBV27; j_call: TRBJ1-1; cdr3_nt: TGTGCCAGCAGTTTTGGAGGTGGGAACACTGAAGCTTTCTTT; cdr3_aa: CASSFGGGNTEAFF
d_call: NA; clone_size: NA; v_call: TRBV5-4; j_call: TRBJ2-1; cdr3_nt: TGTGCCAGCAGCCGCGACAATGAGCAGTTCTTC; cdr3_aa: CASSRDNEQFF
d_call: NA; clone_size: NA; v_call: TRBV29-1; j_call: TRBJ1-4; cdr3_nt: TGCGCCAACGGGGTCCTGGGGAATGAAAAACTGTTTTTT; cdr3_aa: CANGVLGNEKLFF
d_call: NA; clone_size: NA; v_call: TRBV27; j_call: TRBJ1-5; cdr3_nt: TGTGCCAGCGGTGAGAACAGCAATCAGCCCCAGCATTTT; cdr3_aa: CASGENSNQPQHF
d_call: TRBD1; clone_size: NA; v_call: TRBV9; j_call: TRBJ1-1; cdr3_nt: TGTGCCAGCAGCCCAAGGACAGGGGCGACTGAAGCTTTCTTT; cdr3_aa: CASSPRTGATEAFF
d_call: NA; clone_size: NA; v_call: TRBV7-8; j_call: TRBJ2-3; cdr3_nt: TGTGCCAGCAGCTTAGCTCAGTTCTTCGGCACAGATACGCAGTATTTT; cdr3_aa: CASSLAQFFGTDTQYF
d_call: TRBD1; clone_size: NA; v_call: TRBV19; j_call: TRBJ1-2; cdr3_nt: TGTGCCAGTAGTAGTACGGGACAGGCATATGGCTACACCTTC; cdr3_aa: CASSSTGQAYGYTF
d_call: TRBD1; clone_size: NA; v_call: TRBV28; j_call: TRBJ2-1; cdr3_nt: TGTGCCAGCAGGCCCCGGGACAGGTACAATGAGCAGTTCTTC; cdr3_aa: CASRPRDRYNEQFF
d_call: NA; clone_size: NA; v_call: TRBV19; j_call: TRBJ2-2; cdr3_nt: TGTGCCAGTAGTCCCGGACAGGGAGGGTTCGGCGGGGAGCTGTTTTTT; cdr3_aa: CASSPGQGGFGGELFF
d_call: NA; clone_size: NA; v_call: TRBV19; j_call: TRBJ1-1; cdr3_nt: TGTGCCAGTCGGAACACTGAAGCTTTCTTT; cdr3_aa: CASRNTEAFF
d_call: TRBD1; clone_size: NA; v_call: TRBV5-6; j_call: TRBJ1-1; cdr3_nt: TGTGCCAGCACCGAGAAGACGGGACAGGCGCCCTCGGCTTTCTTT; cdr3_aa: CASTEKTGQAPSAFF
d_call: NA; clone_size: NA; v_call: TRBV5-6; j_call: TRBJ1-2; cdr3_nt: TGTGCCAGCAGCTTCCGGGGTTCGGGCAGCTATGGCTACACCTTC; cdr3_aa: CASSFRGSGSYGYTF
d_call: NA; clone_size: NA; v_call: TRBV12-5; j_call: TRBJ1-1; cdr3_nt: TGTGCTAGTGGTTTGATCCAGGGCGACCGGAACACTGAAGCTTTCTTT; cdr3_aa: CASGLIQGDRNTEAFF
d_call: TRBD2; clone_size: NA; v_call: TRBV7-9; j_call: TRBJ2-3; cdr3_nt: TGTGCCAGCAGCTTAGATTGGCTAGCGGGGATCACAGATACGCAGTATTTT; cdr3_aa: CASSLDWLAGITDTQYF
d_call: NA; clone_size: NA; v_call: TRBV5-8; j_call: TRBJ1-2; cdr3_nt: TGTGCCAGCAGGTCCCGGGGCTACACCTTC; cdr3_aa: CASRSRGYTF
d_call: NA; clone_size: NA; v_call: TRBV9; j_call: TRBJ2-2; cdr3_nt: TGTGCCAGCAGCGTAGCTATGACAGCCCGGAAGAACACCGGGGAGCTGTTTTTT; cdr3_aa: CASSVAMTARKNTGELFF
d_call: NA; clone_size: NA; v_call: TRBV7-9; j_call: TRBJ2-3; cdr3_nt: TGTGCCAGCAGACGGGATTTGAGATCCCAGTATTTT; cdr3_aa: CASRRDLRSQYF
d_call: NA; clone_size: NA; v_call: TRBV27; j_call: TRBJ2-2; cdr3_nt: TGTGCCAGCAGGAGTGGCGGGGAGCTGTTTTTT; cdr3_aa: CASRSGGELFF
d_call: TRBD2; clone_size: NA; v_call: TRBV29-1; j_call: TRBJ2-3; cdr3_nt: TGCAGCGTTGAAGAGGCACTAGCGGGCTCAGATACGCAGTATTTT; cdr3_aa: CSVEEALAGSDTQYF
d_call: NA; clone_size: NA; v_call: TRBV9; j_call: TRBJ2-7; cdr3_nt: TGTGCCAGCAGCGTAGGCGGACAGAACGGCTACGAGCAGTACTTC; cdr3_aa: CASSVGGQNGYEQYF
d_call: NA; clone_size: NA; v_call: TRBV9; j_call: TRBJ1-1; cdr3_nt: TGTGCCAGCAGCTCTAGGGGCCGGGCTTTCTTT; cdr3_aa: CASSSRGRAFF
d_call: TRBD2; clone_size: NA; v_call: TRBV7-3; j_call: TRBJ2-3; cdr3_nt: TGTGCCAGCAGCTTAATGACTAGCGGGGGGGCCGAAACAGATACGCAGTATTTT; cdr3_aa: CASSLMTSGGAETDTQYF
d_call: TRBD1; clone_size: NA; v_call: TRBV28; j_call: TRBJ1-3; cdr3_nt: TGTGCCAGCAGTTCACATCCGGGACAGGACTTTGTCTCTGGAAACACCATATATTTT; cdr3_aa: CASSSHPGQDFVSGNTIYF
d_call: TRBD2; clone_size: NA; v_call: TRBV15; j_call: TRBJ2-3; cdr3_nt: TGTGCCACCAGCAGGGTACAGCGGGGAAAAGATACGCAGTATTTT; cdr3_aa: CATSRVQRGKDTQYF
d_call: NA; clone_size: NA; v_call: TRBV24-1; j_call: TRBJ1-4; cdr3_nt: TGTGCCACCAGTGCCCAGGGAGGAGAAAAACTGTTTTTT; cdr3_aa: CATSAQGGEKLFF
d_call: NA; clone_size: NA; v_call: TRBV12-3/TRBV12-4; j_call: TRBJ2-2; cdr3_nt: TGTGCCAGCCGTCCGATCGGTACCGGGGAGCTGTTTTTT; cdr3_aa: CASRPIGTGELFF
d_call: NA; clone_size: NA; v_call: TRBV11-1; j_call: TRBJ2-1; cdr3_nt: TGTGCCAGCAGCTCCGCGGGCATCTACAATGAGCAGTTCTTC; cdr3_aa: CASSSAGIYNEQFF
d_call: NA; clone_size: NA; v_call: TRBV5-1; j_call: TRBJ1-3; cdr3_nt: TGCGCCAGCAGCCTCCTCCAGGGTCCTGGAAACACCATATATTTT; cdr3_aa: CASSLLQGPGNTIYF
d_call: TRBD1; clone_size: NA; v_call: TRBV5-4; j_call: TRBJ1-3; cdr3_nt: TGTGCCAGCAGCTTGGGGACAGGGCTCTCTGGAAACACCATATATTTT; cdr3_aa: CASSLGTGLSGNTIYF